This TCR beta chain was captured in a study of T cell repertoires in cytomegalovirus infection. This clonotype was seen a single time. Its antigen remains unidentified. CDR1 is SGHDN, CDR2 FVKESK, per germline. The CDR3 has 14 residues. V was shortened by 5 bases and J by 4 bases, with 14 bases between the two germline ends. From the reads, TCRdb called clonotypes with MiXCR, one entry per CDR3 protein. The top ten clones hold around 19% of a sample with about 340,000 distinct CDR3 sequences, 25% to 30% of them seen once. The V and J genes are TRBV14 and TRBJ2-5; D gene unclear. The sequence was obtained from a human donor in good health (CMV status not recorded). Some clones in this sample may be carry-over from other donors' samples. The sequencing used cultured PBMCs, collected from culture after CMV antigen stimulation. The CDR3 loop is CASSSGPRGETQYF. DNA for the CDR3: TGTGCCAGCAGCTCCGGGCCCCGAGGAGAGACCCAGTACTTC.